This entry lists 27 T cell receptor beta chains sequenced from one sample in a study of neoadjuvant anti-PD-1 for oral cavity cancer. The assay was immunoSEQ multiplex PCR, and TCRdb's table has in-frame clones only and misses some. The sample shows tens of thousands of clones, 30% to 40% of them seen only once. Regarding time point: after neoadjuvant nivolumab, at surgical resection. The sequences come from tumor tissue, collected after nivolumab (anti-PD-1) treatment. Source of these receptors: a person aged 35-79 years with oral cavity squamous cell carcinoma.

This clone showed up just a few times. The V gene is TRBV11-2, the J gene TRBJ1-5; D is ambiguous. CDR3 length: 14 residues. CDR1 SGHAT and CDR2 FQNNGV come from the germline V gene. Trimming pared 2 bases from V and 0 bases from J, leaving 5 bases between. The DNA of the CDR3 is TGTGCCAGCAGCTTACAAGCTAGCAATCAGCCCCAGCATTTT. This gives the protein CASSLQASNQPQHF.

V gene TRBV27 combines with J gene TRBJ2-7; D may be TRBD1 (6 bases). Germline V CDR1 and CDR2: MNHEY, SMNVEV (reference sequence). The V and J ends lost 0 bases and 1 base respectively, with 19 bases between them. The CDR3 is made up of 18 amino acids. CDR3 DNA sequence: TGTGCCAGCAGTTTATCGCCGAACAGGGCCGCGCGTTCCTACGAGCAGTACTTC. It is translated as CASSLSPNRAARSYEQYF.

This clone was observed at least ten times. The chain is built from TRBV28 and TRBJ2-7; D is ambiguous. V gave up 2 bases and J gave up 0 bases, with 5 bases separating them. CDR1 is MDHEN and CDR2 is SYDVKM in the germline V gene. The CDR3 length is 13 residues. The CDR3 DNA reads TGTGCCAGCAGTTTACGGAACTCCTACGAGCAGTACTTC. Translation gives CASSLRNSYEQYF.

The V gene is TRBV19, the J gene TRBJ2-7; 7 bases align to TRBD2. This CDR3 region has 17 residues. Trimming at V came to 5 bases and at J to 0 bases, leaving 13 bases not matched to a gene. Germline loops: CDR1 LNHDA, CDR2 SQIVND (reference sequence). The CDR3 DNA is TGTGCCAGTAGTGGACGACTCGCGGGGGAGAGCTCCTACGAGCAGTACTTC. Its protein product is CASSGRLAGESSYEQYF.

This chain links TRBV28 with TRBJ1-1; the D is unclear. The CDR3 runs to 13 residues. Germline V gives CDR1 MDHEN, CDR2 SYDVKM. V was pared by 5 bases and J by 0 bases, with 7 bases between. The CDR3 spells CASSLPMNTEAFF. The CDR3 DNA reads TGTGCCAGCAGTCTTCCGATGAACACTGAAGCTTTCTTT.

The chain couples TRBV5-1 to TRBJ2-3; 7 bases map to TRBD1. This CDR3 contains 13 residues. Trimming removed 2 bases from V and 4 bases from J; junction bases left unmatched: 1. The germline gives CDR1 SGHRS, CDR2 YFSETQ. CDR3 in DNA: TGCGCCAGCAGCTTAGGGGGCCCAGATACGCAGTATTTT. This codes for CASSLGGPDTQYF.

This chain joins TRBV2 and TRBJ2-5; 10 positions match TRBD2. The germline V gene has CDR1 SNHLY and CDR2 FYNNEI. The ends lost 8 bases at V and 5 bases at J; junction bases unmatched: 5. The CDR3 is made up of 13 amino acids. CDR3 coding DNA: TGTGCCAGCTCGGGACTAGCGATGGAGACCCAGTACTTC. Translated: CASSGLAMETQYF.

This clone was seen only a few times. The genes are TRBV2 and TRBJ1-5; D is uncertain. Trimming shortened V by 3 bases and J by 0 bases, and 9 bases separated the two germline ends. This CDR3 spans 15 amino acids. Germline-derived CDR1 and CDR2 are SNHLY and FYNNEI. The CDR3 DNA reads TGTGCCAGCAGTGATGGGAAATCTAGCAATCAGCCCCAGCATTTT. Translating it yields CASSDGKSSNQPQHF.

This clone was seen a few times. The CDR3 here is CASSQGLAGGADTQYF. CDR3 sequence (DNA): TGTGCCAGCAGCCAAGGACTAGCGGGAGGGGCAGATACGCAGTATTTT. The gene calls are TRBV4-2 and TRBJ2-3; 14 bases agree with TRBD2. There are 16 residues in the CDR3. Germline CDR1 and CDR2: LGHNA and YNFKEQ. The ends lost 1 base at V and 4 bases at J; junction bases unmatched: 1.

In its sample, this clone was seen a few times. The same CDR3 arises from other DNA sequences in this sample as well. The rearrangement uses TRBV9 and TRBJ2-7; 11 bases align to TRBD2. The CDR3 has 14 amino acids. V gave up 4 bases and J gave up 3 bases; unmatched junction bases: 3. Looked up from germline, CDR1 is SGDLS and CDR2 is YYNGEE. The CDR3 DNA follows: TGTGCCAGCAGCTTCGGACTAGCGGGCTACGAGCAGTACTTC. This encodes CASSFGLAGYEQYF.

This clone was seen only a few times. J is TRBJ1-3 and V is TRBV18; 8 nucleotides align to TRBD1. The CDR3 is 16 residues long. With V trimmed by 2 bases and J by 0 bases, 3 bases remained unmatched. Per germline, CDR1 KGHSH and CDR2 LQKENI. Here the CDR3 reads CASSPKGTGSGNTIYF. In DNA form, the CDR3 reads TGTGCCAGCTCACCAAAAGGGACAGGCTCTGGAAACACCATATATTTT.

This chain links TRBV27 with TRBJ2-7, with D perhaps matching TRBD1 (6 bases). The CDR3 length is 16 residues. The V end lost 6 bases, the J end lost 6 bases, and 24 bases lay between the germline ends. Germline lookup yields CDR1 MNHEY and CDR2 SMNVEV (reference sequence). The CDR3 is CASSLGGYPGSREQYF. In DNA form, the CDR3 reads TGTGCCAGCAGCCTAGGGGGTTACCCGGGGTCTCGCGAGCAGTACTTC.

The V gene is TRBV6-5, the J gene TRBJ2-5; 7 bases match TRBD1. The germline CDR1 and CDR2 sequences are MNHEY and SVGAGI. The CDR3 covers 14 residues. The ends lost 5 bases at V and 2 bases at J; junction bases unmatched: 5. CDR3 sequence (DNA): TGTGCCAGCAGTGGTGCAGGGGGTCAAGAGACCCAGTACTTC. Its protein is CASSGAGGQETQYF.

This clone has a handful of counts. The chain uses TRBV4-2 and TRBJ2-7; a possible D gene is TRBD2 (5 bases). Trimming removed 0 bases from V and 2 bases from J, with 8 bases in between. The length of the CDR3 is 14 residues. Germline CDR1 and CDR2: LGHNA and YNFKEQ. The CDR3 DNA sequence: TGTGCCAGCAGCCAAGACACGGGAACCTACGAGCAGTACTTC. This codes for CASSQDTGTYEQYF.

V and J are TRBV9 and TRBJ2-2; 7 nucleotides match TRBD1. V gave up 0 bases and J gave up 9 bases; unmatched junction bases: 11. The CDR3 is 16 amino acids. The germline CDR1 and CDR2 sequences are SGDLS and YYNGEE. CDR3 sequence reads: CASSVGRDSMVRELFF. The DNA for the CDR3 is TGTGCCAGCAGCGTAGGTAGGGACAGTATGGTCCGGGAGCTGTTTTTT.

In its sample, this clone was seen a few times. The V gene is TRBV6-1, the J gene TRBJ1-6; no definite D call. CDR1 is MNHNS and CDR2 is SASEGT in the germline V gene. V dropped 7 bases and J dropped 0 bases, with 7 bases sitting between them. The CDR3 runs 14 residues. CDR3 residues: CASIISSYNSPLHF. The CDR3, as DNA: TGTGCCAGCATCATCAGCTCCTATAATTCACCCCTCCACTTT.

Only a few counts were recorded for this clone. CDR3 region: CAISAARPGQPQHF. Written as DNA, the CDR3 is TGTGCCATCAGTGCCGCGCGCCCGGGCCAGCCCCAGCATTTT. This chain connects TRBV10-3 to TRBJ1-5; no reliable D call. The germline V gene has CDR1 ENHRY and CDR2 SYGVKD. V lost 4 bases, J lost 7 bases, and 14 bases lay in between. The CDR3 runs to 14 residues.

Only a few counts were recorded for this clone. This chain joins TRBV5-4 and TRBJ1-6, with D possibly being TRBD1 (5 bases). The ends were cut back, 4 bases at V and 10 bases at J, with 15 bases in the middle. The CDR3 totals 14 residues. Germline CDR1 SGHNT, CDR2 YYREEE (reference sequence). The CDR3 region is CASSHGGEKSPLHF. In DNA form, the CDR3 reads TGTGCCAGCAGCCACGGGGGGGAGAAATCACCCCTCCACTTT.

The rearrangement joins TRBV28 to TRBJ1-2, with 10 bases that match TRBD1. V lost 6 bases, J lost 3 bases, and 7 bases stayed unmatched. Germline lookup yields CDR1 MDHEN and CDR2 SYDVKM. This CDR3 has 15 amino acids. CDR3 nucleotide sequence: TGTGCCAGCAGATCCCGGGGACAGGGGTACTATGGCTACACCTTC. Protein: CASRSRGQGYYGYTF.

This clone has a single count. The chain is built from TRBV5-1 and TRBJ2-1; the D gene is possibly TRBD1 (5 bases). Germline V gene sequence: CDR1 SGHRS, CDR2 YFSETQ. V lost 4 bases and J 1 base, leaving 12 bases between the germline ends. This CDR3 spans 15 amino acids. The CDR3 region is CASSTTGSSYNEQFF. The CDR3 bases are TGCGCCAGCAGCACCACAGGTAGTTCCTACAATGAGCAGTTCTTC.

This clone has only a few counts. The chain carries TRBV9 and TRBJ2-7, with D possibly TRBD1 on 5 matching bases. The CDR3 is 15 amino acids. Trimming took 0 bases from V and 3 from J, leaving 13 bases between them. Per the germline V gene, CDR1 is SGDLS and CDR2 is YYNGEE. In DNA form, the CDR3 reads TGTGCCAGCAGCGTAGGGGGCCGTGGTTTCTACGAGCAGTACTTC. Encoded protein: CASSVGGRGFYEQYF.

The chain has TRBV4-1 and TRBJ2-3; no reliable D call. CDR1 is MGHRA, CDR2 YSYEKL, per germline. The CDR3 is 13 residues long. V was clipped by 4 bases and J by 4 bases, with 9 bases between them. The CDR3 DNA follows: TGCGCCAGCAGCCTGCAGGTTGCAGATACGCAGTATTTT. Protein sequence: CASSLQVADTQYF.

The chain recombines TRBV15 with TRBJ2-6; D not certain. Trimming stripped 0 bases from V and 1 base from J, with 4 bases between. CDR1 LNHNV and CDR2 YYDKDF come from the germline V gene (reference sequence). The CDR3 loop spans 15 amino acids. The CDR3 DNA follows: TGTGCCACCAGCAGAGAAAGTTCTGGGGCCAACGTCCTGACTTTC. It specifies CATSRESSGANVLTF.

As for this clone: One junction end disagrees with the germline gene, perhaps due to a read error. The CDR3 spells CASSARQFYDEQFF. CDR3 in DNA: TGTGCCAGCAGCGCGCGGCAGTTCTACGATGAGCAGTTCTTC. The chain links TRBV11-2 to TRBJ2-1; D is uncertain. Germline CDR1 is SGHAT and CDR2 is FQNNGV. The CDR3 extends over 14 amino acids.

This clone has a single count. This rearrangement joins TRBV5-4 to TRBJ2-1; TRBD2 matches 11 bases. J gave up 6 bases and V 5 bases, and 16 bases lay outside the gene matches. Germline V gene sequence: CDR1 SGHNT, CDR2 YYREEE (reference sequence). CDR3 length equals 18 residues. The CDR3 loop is CASSLSASGRLGGNEQFF. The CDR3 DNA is TGTGCCAGCAGTTTGTCGGCTAGCGGGAGGCTCGGGGGCAATGAGCAGTTCTTC.

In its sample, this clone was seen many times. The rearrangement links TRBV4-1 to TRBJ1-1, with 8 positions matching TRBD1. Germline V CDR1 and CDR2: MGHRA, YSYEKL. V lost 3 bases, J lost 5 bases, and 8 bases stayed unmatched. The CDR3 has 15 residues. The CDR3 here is CASSHVQGGGTEAFF. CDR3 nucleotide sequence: TGCGCCAGCAGCCACGTACAGGGGGGAGGTACTGAAGCTTTCTTT.

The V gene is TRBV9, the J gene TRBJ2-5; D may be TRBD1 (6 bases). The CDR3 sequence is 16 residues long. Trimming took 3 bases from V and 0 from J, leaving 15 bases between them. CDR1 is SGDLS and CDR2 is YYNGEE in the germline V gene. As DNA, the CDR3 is TGTGCCAGCAGCGCCGGGACAAAACCTTACCAAGAGACCCAGTACTTC. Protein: CASSAGTKPYQETQYF.